The 11 T cell receptor beta chains below were found in one sample sequenced in a study of shared clonotypes between healthy human individuals. TCRdb's copy holds only in-frame clones and misses some; the assay was immunoSEQ multiplex PCR. The sample comprises approximately 2.3 million clones, 85% to 95% of which are singletons, and about 0.39% rests with the top ten. The sample was naive CD4+ T cells from PBMCs. Indicated subset: CD45RA+ positively selected. Source of these receptors: a man in his late teens or twenties in good health. Some clones in this sample may be carry-over from other donors' samples.

V and J are TRBV27 and TRBJ1-5, with 8 bases fitting TRBD1. In germline, CDR1 is MNHEY, CDR2 SMNVEV (reference sequence). V trimming: 2 bases; J trimming: 1 base; junction bases outside the gene matches: 7. The CDR3 consists of 17 residues. The CDR3 nucleotides are TGTGCCAGCAGTTTAAGGCAGGGGGCCAAAAGCAATCAGCCCCAGCATTTT. Its translation is CASSLRQGAKSNQPQHF.

The V and J genes are TRBV19 and TRBJ2-7, with 8 bases that match TRBD2. The CDR3 has 15 amino acids. Germline V lookup: CDR1 LNHDA, CDR2 SQIVND (reference sequence). Losses at the gene ends were 3 bases for V and 3 bases for J; bases not matched to a gene: 7. CDR3 bases: TGTGCCAGTAGTATCTATCATAGCGGGAACTACGAGCAGTACTTC. Amino acid sequence: CASSIYHSGNYEQYF.

The genes are TRBV4-3 and TRBJ1-3, with D possibly being TRBD1 (5 bases). The germline V and J ends were trimmed by 4 bases and 8 bases, with 15 bases remaining between them. CDR1 is LGHNA, CDR2 YSLEER, per germline. The CDR3 runs 14 residues. In DNA form, the CDR3 reads TGCGCCAGCAGCCTAGGGGCCCTGGAGGACACCATATATTTT. Residues: CASSLGALEDTIYF.

V is TRBV7-9 and J is TRBJ2-2; 7 bases fit TRBD1. The CDR3 runs 15 residues. V shed 0 bases and J 5 bases; nucleotides not matched to a gene: 3. Germline CDR1 reads SEHNR; CDR2 reads FQNEAQ (reference sequence). CDR3 DNA sequence: TGTGCCAGCAGCTTAGCGGGGACAGCGACCGGGGAGCTGTTTTTT. It is translated as CASSLAGTATGELFF.

The chain joins TRBV5-1 to TRBJ2-1; 13 positions agree with TRBD2. The CDR3 extends over 15 amino acids. With V trimmed by 2 bases and J by 7 bases, 3 bases remained unmatched. The germline V gene has CDR1 SGHRS and CDR2 YFSETQ. This chain's CDR3 is CASSFAGLAGNEQFF. CDR3 bases: TGCGCCAGCAGCTTCGCGGGACTAGCGGGAAATGAGCAGTTCTTC.

This clone was seen just once. The same CDR3 is also encoded by other DNA sequences in this sample. The gene calls are TRBV18 and TRBJ1-2; TRBD1 matches at 7 bases. V lost 4 bases and J lost 2; bases outside the gene matches: 1. The CDR3 spans 13 residues. From germline, CDR1 is KGHSH and CDR2 LQKENI. The CDR3 region is CASSQGANYGYTF. DNA for the CDR3: TGTGCCAGCTCACAGGGGGCAAACTATGGCTACACCTTC.

The gene calls are TRBV10-1 and TRBJ2-7; 11 bases are shared with TRBD2. Germline V CDR1 and CDR2: WNHNN, SYGVQD (reference sequence). This CDR3 is 15 amino acids long. V dropped 0 bases and J dropped 4; count of bases not matched to a gene: 2. In nucleotides, the CDR3 is TGCGCCAGCAGTGAGTCTACTAGCGGGAGATACGAGCAGTACTTC. It codes for CASSESTSGRYEQYF.

This sequence joins TRBV6-6 and TRBJ1-1, with 8 bases lining up with TRBD1. V trimming: 7 bases; J trimming: 9 bases; junction bases outside the gene matches: 16. Germline values: CDR1 MNHNY, CDR2 SVGAGI (reference sequence). The CDR3 loop spans 15 amino acids. CDR3 residues: CASTTGERATLKAFF. The CDR3 DNA reads TGTGCCAGCACGACAGGGGAGCGGGCCACACTGAAAGCTTTCTTT.

The chain links TRBV7-2 to TRBJ1-2; D remains ambiguous. The V and J ends lost 2 bases and 4 bases respectively, with 8 bases between them. CDR3 length: 13 amino acids. Per the germline V gene, CDR1 is SGHTA and CDR2 is FQGNSA. This CDR3 reads CASSLTDLYGYTF. In DNA form, the CDR3 reads TGTGCCAGCAGCTTAACGGACCTCTATGGCTACACCTTC.

This clone occurred once. The gene calls are TRBV28 and TRBJ2-4; 12 nucleotides align to TRBD1. Germline values: CDR1 MDHEN, CDR2 SYDVKM. The CDR3 totals 17 residues. V gave up 4 bases and J gave up 3 bases; unmatched junction bases: 7. CDR3 in DNA: TGTGCCAGCAGTTCACCCCGGGACAGGGGGCGCAAAAACATTCAGTACTTC. Its translation: CASSSPRDRGRKNIQYF.

CDR3 in amino acids: CASSSTAGTDSNQPQHF. For the CDR3, the DNA is TGTGCCAGCAGTTCGACAGCCGGGACGGATAGCAATCAGCCCCAGCATTTT. The gene calls are TRBV28 and TRBJ1-5, with D tentatively TRBD1 (5 bases). From germline, CDR1 is MDHEN and CDR2 SYDVKM. This CDR3 is 17 amino acids long. V lost 4 bases to trimming and J lost 0 bases, with 16 bases between them.